A single sample is the source of the 21 T cell receptor beta chains below, sequenced in a study of molecular identifiers for immune sequencing clone quantification. TCRdb re-derived calls from the PCR reads in MiXCR, one entry per CDR3 protein. The sample carries 550,000 to 750,000 distinct CDR3 sequences, just under 20% recorded once. Sample: naive CD8+ T cells from blood, with Jurkat cell RNA spiked in. Subset noted: FACS-sorted CD8+CD4-CCR7+CD45RA+ naive T cells. The receptor set was obtained from a human donor in good health. Some libraries in this study had Jurkat cell RNA spiked in.

This clonotype was counted many times. This chain uses TRBV29-1 with TRBJ2-1; D tentatively fits TRBD1 or TRBD2 (5 bases each). The length of the CDR3 is 13 residues. From germline, CDR1 is SQVTM and CDR2 ANQGSEA. Trimming cost V 7 bases and J 7 bases, with 17 bases left between them. CDR3 DNA: TGCAGCGCACCGGGACCAGGAGCTAATGAGCAGTTCTTC. Translation: CSAPGPGANEQFF.

This clonotype was seen once. A much larger clone is a single base away; this may be a read error. This chain links TRBV7-9 with TRBJ2-2; tentative D call: TRBD2 (5 bases). The CDR3 contains 16 residues. Germline CDR1 and CDR2: SEHNR and FQNEAQ (reference sequence). CDR3 in amino acids: CASSPPLVSTLGEPFF. The CDR3 DNA reads TGTGCCAGCAGCCCCCCCCTAGTCTCCACCCTCGGGGAGCCGTTTTTT.

This clonotype was observed at least ten times. V usage is TRBV6-2 or TRBV6-3 and J usage is TRBJ2-7; 11 nucleotides align to TRBD1. Germline CDR1 is MNHEY and CDR2 is SVGEGT. V shed 6 bases and J 7 bases; nucleotides not matched to a gene: 8. This CDR3 is 14 amino acids long. The CDR3 DNA sequence: TGTGCCAGCAGAGATGGACAGGGGGCGTTTGAGCAGTACTTC. Residues: CASRDGQGAFEQYF.

This clonotype was seen a single time. One base away lies a much larger clone, so this may be a sequencing read error. The rearrangement uses TRBV6-6 and TRBJ1-2; 10 nucleotides line up with TRBD1. Germline V CDR1 and CDR2: MNHNY, SVGAGI (reference sequence). The CDR3 spans 15 residues. The CDR3 nucleotides read TGTGCCAGCAGCCCTGCCGGGACAGGGGCGTCAGGCTGCACCTTC. Translation: CASSPAGTGASGCTF.

This chain uses TRBV19 with TRBJ1-1; no firm D call. CDR1 is LNHDA and CDR2 is SQIVND in the germline V gene (reference sequence). V lost 3 bases and J 1 base, leaving 6 bases between the germline ends. This CDR3 has 13 amino acids. CDR3 nucleotides: TGTGCCAGTAGTATGTTTGGGAACACTGAAGCTTTCTTT. It specifies CASSMFGNTEAFF.

Concerning this clonotype itself: A junction boundary mismatches the germline segment, possibly from a read error. The chain is built from TRBV7-2 and TRBJ1-4; D unresolved. CDR3 length: 17 residues. Per germline, CDR1 SGHTA and CDR2 FQGNSA. The chain's CDR3 is CASSFFHTGQAGEKLVF. The CDR3 DNA follows: TGTGCCAGCAGCTTCTTCCACACTGGGCAGGCGGGTGAAAAACTGGTTTTT. The full variable domain, with the rest looked up from reference TRBV7-2 and TRBJ1-4, is GAGVSQSPSNKVTEKGKDVELRCDPISGHTALYWYRQSLGQGLEFLIYFQGNSAPDKSGLPSDRFSAERTGGSVSTLTIQRTQQEDSAVYLCASSFFHTGQAGEKLVFGSGTQLSVL.

Worth noting for this clonotype: A much larger clonotype is one base distant, so this may be a read error. The chain links TRBV28 to TRBJ1-5, with 9 bases identical to TRBD1. J was trimmed by 0 bases and V by 10 bases; bases with no gene match: 13. This CDR3 spans 17 amino acids. Germline V gives CDR1 MDHEN, CDR2 SYDVKM. Here the CDR3 DNA reads TGTGCCAACAGCCCGGGACAGGGCGGGTATAGCAATCAGCCCCAGCATTTT. It codes for CANSPGQGGYSNQPQHF.

The chain links TRBV20-1 to TRBJ1-1; D gene ambiguous. CDR3 length equals 13 residues. Trimming took off 5 bases at V and 5 bases at J, with 15 bases between the two ends. Germline CDR1 is DFQATT and CDR2 is SNEGSKA (reference sequence). The CDR3 DNA is TGCAGTGCTCACGGTGGGGTTCAAACTGAAGCTTTCTTT. It codes for CSAHGGVQTEAFF.

Ten or more counts support this clonotype. The chain carries TRBV19 and TRBJ2-2; D remains ambiguous. Germline CDR1 is LNHDA and CDR2 is SQIVND (reference sequence). CDR3 size: 15 residues. The V end lost 3 bases, the J end lost 6 bases, and 14 bases lay between the germline ends. In DNA form, the CDR3 reads TGTGCCAGTAGTATGGGCTACGGTCTAGCCGGGGAGCTGTTTTTT. Translation: CASSMGYGLAGELFF.

Regarding this clonotype: A read error is possible here, since a much larger clone lies one base away. The J gene is TRBJ1-4, the V gene TRBV4-1, with D unclear. Germline V CDR1 and CDR2: MGHRA, YSYEKL. The CDR3 totals 15 residues. The V end lost 1 base, the J end lost 3 bases, and 9 bases lay between the germline ends. CDR3: CASSQGGMANEKLFF. Written as DNA, the CDR3 is TGCGCCAGCAGCCAAGGGGGTATGGCTAATGAAAAACTGTTTTTT.

This clonotype was counted many times. The chain has TRBV13 and TRBJ1-1; D uncertain. Germline CDR1 PRHDT, CDR2 FYEKMQ (reference sequence). The ends were cut back, 4 bases at V and 9 bases at J, with 12 bases in the middle. There are 12 residues in the CDR3. The CDR3 DNA sequence: TGTGCCAGCAGCTCGAGGGCCATAAAAGCTTTCTTT. This translates into CASSSRAIKAFF.

This clonotype was recorded once. A much larger clone sits a single nucleotide away, making a read error possible. In nucleotides, the CDR3 is TGTGCCAGCAGCTGGGGGACAGGGCCACCCTACGAGCAGTACTTC. Residues: CASSWGTGPPYEQYF. The chain couples TRBV7-9 to TRBJ2-7; TRBD1 aligns across 9 bases. The CDR3 is 15 amino acids. J was trimmed by 2 bases and V by 4 bases; bases with no gene match: 6. Germline V CDR1 and CDR2: SEHNR, FQNEAQ (reference sequence). Full variable domain (rest looked up from reference TRBV7-9 and TRBJ2-7): DTGVSQNPRHKITKRGQNVTFRCDPISEHNRLYWYRQTLGQGPEFLTYFQNEAQLEKSRLLSDRFSAERPKGSFSTLEIQRTEQGDSAMYLCASSWGTGPPYEQYFGPGTRLTVT.

There are many counts of this clonotype. The rearrangement joins TRBV15 to TRBJ2-7; TRBD2 agrees at 12 bases. The CDR3 contains 19 residues. CDR1 and CDR2 from the germline V gene are LNHNV and YYDKDF (reference sequence). V shed 3 bases, J shed 4 bases, and the junction held 16 bases outside the gene matches. CDR3 amino acids: CATSSARLAGAQNPYEQYF. In DNA, the CDR3 is TGTGCCACCAGCAGCGCGAGACTAGCGGGGGCCCAAAACCCTTACGAGCAGTACTTC.

Comment on this clonotype: A read error is possible here, since a much larger clone lies one base away. The V gene is TRBV12-3 or TRBV12-4, the J gene TRBJ1-2; 10 nucleotides align to TRBD1. The ends lost 8 bases at V and 7 bases at J; junction bases unmatched: 10. The CDR3 has 14 residues. CDR3 sequence: CASLGQGEGCGYTF. As DNA, the CDR3 is TGTGCCAGCCTCGGACAGGGGGAAGGCTGTGGCTACACCTTC.

The table lists this clonotype with many counts. This chain connects TRBV7-9 to TRBJ2-3, with TRBD1 matching over 8 bases. Per germline, CDR1 SEHNR and CDR2 FQNEAQ (reference sequence). There are 16 residues in the CDR3. Trimming cost V 4 bases and J 4 bases; bases outside gene matches: 10. CDR3 bases: TGTGCCAGCAGCTCCCCAGACAGGGGCCCCCCAGATACGCAGTATTTT. It is translated as CASSSPDRGPPDTQYF.

Of note for this clonotype: This may stem from a read error, because a much larger clone lies one nucleotide away. The rearrangement joins TRBV4-1 to TRBJ2-7, with 7 bases that match TRBD1. V shed 5 bases, J shed 3 bases, and the junction held 7 bases outside the gene matches. The germline CDR1 and CDR2 sequences are MGHRA and YSYEKL. This CDR3 has 14 residues. In DNA form, the CDR3 reads TGCGCCAGCAGCTACCGGGACAGCGACTACGAGCAGTACTTC. Translated, it gives CASSYRDSDYEQYF.

This clonotype has ten or more counts. The J gene is TRBJ1-1, the V gene TRBV3-1; no clear D. CDR3 length: 16 residues. Trimming removed 1 base at V and 0 bases at J, with 12 bases between. Germline CDR1 is LGHDT and CDR2 is YNNKEL (reference sequence). The CDR3: CASSQVPMGMNTEAFF. The CDR3 DNA sequence: TGTGCCAGCAGCCAAGTCCCAATGGGCATGAACACTGAAGCTTTCTTT.

As to this clonotype: A read error is possible here, since a much larger clone lies one base away. This rearrangement joins TRBV19 to TRBJ2-3, with D perhaps TRBD2 (5 bases). V dropped 10 bases and J dropped 0 bases, with 11 bases sitting between them. The CDR3 covers 13 residues. CDR1 and CDR2 (germline): LNHDA, SQIVND (reference sequence). CDR3 sequence: CATGAVSTDTQYF. As DNA, the CDR3 is TGTGCCACCGGAGCGGTTAGCACAGATACGCAGTATTTT.

This CDR3 is CASSLEGEETQYF. The CDR3 DNA reads TGTGCCAGCAGCTTGGAAGGGGAAGAGACCCAGTACTTC. This chain connects TRBV7-9 to TRBJ2-5, with D perhaps TRBD1 (5 bases). The CDR3 totals 13 residues. V gave up 3 bases and J gave up 3 bases, with 8 bases separating them. CDR1 SEHNR and CDR2 FQNEAQ come from the germline V gene (reference sequence).

This clonotype showed up just a few times. The chain employs TRBV10-3 and TRBJ1-1; D remains ambiguous. This CDR3 contains 14 residues. Germline CDR1 reads ENHRY; CDR2 reads SYGVKD. The V end was cut by 2 bases, the J end by 1 base, with 8 bases between. For the CDR3, the DNA is TGTGCCATCAGTGAGAGGCAGTCGAACACTGAAGCTTTCTTT. Amino acids: CAISERQSNTEAFF.

This clonotype was observed a few times. This chain links TRBV6-1 with TRBJ2-1, with TRBD1 identical over 9 bases. This CDR3 is built from 15 residues. Germline CDR1 is MNHNS and CDR2 is SASEGT. Germline trimming cut 1 base from V and 7 bases from J; bases unmatched to any gene: 5. The DNA for the CDR3 is TGTGCCAGCAGTGAAGACAGGGGGCTGGGGAATGAGCAGTTCTTC. Protein sequence: CASSEDRGLGNEQFF.